This is a list of T cell receptor beta chains from one sample in a study of T-cell memory formation after mild COVID-19. From the 5' RACE reads, TCRdb called clonotypes with MiXCR, one entry per CDR3 protein. Seen here are about 620,000 distinct CDR3 sequences, more than 15% observed once, and the top ten hold 12%. The sample taken for sequencing was PBMCs or a T cell subset sorted from them (not recorded which). These receptor sequences come from an adult woman who had mild COVID-19 (a few samples of this study predate the infection). Cell type and time point are not known. Each CDR3 is given with its conserved first and last residue. The D gene is left open where the match is weak. Expanded clones are given a class, and other clones once, few, many or no size at all.

v_call	clone_size	j_call	d_call	cdr3_nt	cdr3_aa
TRBV5-1	-	TRBJ2-7	-	TGCGCCAGCAGCTTTAGATCGGAATCCTACGAGCAGTACTTC	CASSFRSESYEQYF
TRBV11-2	-	TRBJ2-2	TRBD2	TGTGCCAGCAGCTTAGTTCGTGGACTAGCGGCCGGGGAGCTGTTTTTT	CASSLVRGLAAGELFF
TRBV5-6	few	TRBJ2-4	TRBD2	TGTGCCAGCAGCTCTTCAGCGGGGGAAGCGTTAGCCAAAAACATTCAGTACTTC	CASSSSAGEALAKNIQYF
TRBV20-1	-	TRBJ2-7	-	TGCAGTGCTAGAGAAGAGTCTAAACAATCCTACGAGCAGTACTTC	CSAREESKQSYEQYF
TRBV12-3/TRBV12-4	many	TRBJ2-7	-	TGTGCCAGCAGACATTTGAAGTCGAGCGCGGTCTGCTTC	CASRHLKSSAVCF
TRBV19	-	TRBJ1-1	-	TGTGCCAGTAGCGACCAGGAGCTAGGGAACACTGAAGCTTTCTTT	CASSDQELGNTEAFF
TRBV4-1	few	TRBJ2-3	TRBD2	TGCGCCAGCAGCCAAGGTCGTTCGCGGGAGGTCACAGATACGCAGTATTTT	CASSQGRSREVTDTQYF
TRBV20-1	few	TRBJ2-1	-	TGCAGTGCGGAACCGGGACTGCGCTCCTACAATGAGCAGTTCTTC	CSAEPGLRSYNEQFF
TRBV7-9	few	TRBJ1-2	-	TGTGCCAGCAGCTTAGCGAACCCCGGGAACTATGGCTACACCTTC	CASSLANPGNYGYTF
TRBV24-1	few	TRBJ2-2	TRBD2	TGTGCCACCAGTGCCAGACTAGCGGGGGGGACCGGGGAGCTGTTTTTT	CATSARLAGGTGELFF
TRBV6-2/TRBV6-3	once	TRBJ2-7	-	TGTGCCAGCAGCCCCCAGGATTTCGAGCAGTACTTC	CASSPQDFEQYF
TRBV20-1	-	TRBJ1-1	-	TGCAGTGCCAACCGACACAACATGAACACTGAAGCTTTCTTT	CSANRHNMNTEAFF
TRBV7-9	-	TRBJ2-7	-	TGTGCCAGCAGCCAGGACGTTTTGTTAAGGTACTTC	CASSQDVLLRYF
TRBV5-1	many	TRBJ2-1	-	TGCGCCAGCAGCATGACCGGGGGCTCCTACAATGAGCAGTTCTTC	CASSMTGGSYNEQFF
TRBV2	-	TRBJ1-1	-	TGTGCCAGCAGTGAGTCACTGACGGCAGTGAATGAAGCTTTCTTT	CASSESLTAVNEAFF
TRBV7-9	many	TRBJ2-3	-	TGTGCCAGCAGATACCCGGACCGGTCAACGCAGTATTTT	CASRYPDRSTQYF
TRBV25-1	-	TRBJ2-4	-	TGTGCCAGCACGGCCGAAGGTGGGGACATTCAGTACTTC	CASTAEGGDIQYF
TRBV5-1	few	TRBJ2-3	-	TGCGCCAGCAGCCTCCAGGACAGTACAGATACGCAGTATTTT	CASSLQDSTDTQYF
TRBV5-5	-	TRBJ2-2	TRBD1	TGTGCCAGCAGCCTAACAGGGGCCGGCACCGGGGAGCTGTTTTTT	CASSLTGAGTGELFF
TRBV5-4	-	TRBJ2-7	TRBD2	TGTGCCAGCAGCCGAACTAGCGGGGGCTCCTACGAGCAGTACTTC	CASSRTSGGSYEQYF
TRBV6-4	few	TRBJ2-1	-	TGTGCCAGCCGGGACCCAGACTTCAATGAGCAGTTCTTC	CASRDPDFNEQFF
TRBV2	-	TRBJ2-2	-	TGTGCCAGCAGGGACAGTCCGAACACCGGGGAGCTGTTTTTT	CASRDSPNTGELFF
TRBV4-1	-	TRBJ2-1	-	TGCGCCAGCAGCCAAGATCGGCAGGGTCCCTACAATGAGCAGTTCTTC	CASSQDRQGPYNEQFF
TRBV12-3/TRBV12-4	few	TRBJ2-1	-	TGTGCCAGCCATCCGAGCTCCTACAATGAGCAGTTCTTC	CASHPSSYNEQFF
TRBV29-1	-	TRBJ2-7	-	TGCAGCGTTGAAGAACAGGGACGATCTTACGAGCAGTACTTC	CSVEEQGRSYEQYF
TRBV12-3/TRBV12-4	many	TRBJ2-3	TRBD2	TGTGCCAGCAGCCCGGGACTAGCGGGGGAGAATACGCAGTATTTT	CASSPGLAGENTQYF